A selection of T cell receptor beta chains follows, all from one sample in a study of cytomegalovirus exposure and HLA in healthy donors. Sequenced by immunoSEQ multiplex PCR; TCRdb stores in-frame clones only, minus some. The sample includes 200,000 to 250,000 clones, 65% to 85% of them seen just once. The sample comprised PBMCs. All receptors come from a woman in her twenties or thirties in good health and CMV-seronegative. The CDR3 runs from the conserved cysteine through the conserved F or W. Clone size is stated in some rows and not others, as once, few, many or a class when expanded.

V,size,J,length,CDR3
TRBV2,-,TRBJ2-3,14,CASSLTRVTDTQYF
TRBV5-1,-,TRBJ1-2,14,CASSLAGPGYGYTF
TRBV12-5,-,TRBJ2-5,14,CASGIDRGQETQYF
TRBV7-2,-,TRBJ2-3,14,CASSLTGFADTQYF
TRBV4-1,few,TRBJ2-3,14,CASSQLLVSDTQYF
TRBV27,-,TRBJ2-7,15,CASSSFVGRGYEQYF
TRBV6-6,-,TRBJ1-1,11,CASSTGQQAFF
TRBV29-1,-,TRBJ2-7,13,CSVQEQASYEQYF
TRBV9,-,-,14,CASSRQILTDEQYF
TRBV28,once,TRBJ2-5,14,CASSLYRRRETQYF
TRBV5-1,-,TRBJ2-2,15,CASSYQGGPVGELFF
TRBV6-1,-,TRBJ2-7,14,CASSGQAYVEKQYF
TRBV9,-,TRBJ1-1,13,CASSPHKNTEAFF
TRBV10-3,-,TRBJ2-7,15,CAISVGGRPSYEQYF
TRBV7-9,-,TRBJ2-7,14,CASSLGGTIYEQYF
TRBV27,few,TRBJ1-1,15,CASSLYYRGDGEAFF
TRBV15,-,TRBJ2-1,15,CATSRDRLAGNEQFF
TRBV4-2,-,TRBJ2-4,17,CASSPGGSGTGANIQYF
TRBV2,-,TRBJ1-2,16,CASSEGTAILNYGYPF
TRBV5-1,-,TRBJ2-1,16,CASSLVSSGFYNEQFF
TRBV19,-,TRBJ1-5,16,CASRARGGVPNQPQHF